The 15 T cell receptor beta chains in this list originate from one sample, sequenced in a study of T-cell reconstitution after alpha-beta-depleted transplantation in children. For TCRbeta, the library was prepared with unique molecular identifiers. Via MiXCR, TCRdb re-called the PCR reads, giving one row per CDR3 protein. The profile shows around 300,000 distinct CDR3 sequences, about a quarter of them singletons. The sample was PBMCs, mostly from graft donor cells, taken 180 days after TCRalphabeta/CD19-depleted stem cell transplant. The source is a male patient between 10 and 17 years old who had a stem cell transplant for acute lymphoblastic leukemia, so the T cells may come from the graft donor.

This chain uses TRBV9 with TRBJ1-2; no definite D call. The ends were cut back, 0 bases at V and 3 bases at J, with 9 bases in the middle. Germline CDR1 reads SGDLS; CDR2 reads YYNGEE. CDR3 length equals 14 residues. CDR3 sequence: CASSVGTWDYGYTF. The DNA for the CDR3 is TGTGCCAGCAGCGTAGGGACGTGGGACTATGGCTACACCTTC.

The gene calls are TRBV13 and TRBJ2-3; 8 nucleotides agree with TRBD2. The CDR3 length is 17 residues. Losses at the gene ends were 7 bases for V and 0 bases for J; bases not matched to a gene: 12. CDR1 and CDR2 from the germline V gene are PRHDT and FYEKMQ (reference sequence). CDR3 in amino acids: CASTFHHSGTSTDTQYF. The CDR3 nucleotides are TGTGCCAGCACCTTCCACCATAGCGGGACAAGCACAGATACGCAGTATTTT.

The chain has TRBV9 and TRBJ2-7; 8 nucleotides line up with TRBD2. J gave up 4 bases and V 4 bases, and 7 bases lay outside the gene matches. CDR1 and CDR2 from the germline V gene are SGDLS and YYNGEE. The CDR3 is 14 residues long. CDR3 in DNA: TGTGCCAGCAGCCAGGGGAGCGGGAGATACGAGCAGTACTTC. This encodes CASSQGSGRYEQYF.

This chain uses TRBV5-1 with TRBJ2-7, with D tentatively TRBD1 or TRBD2 (5 bases each). The germline gives CDR1 SGHRS, CDR2 YFSETQ. The CDR3 runs to 13 residues. With 4 bases removed from V and 7 bases from J, the gap between germline ends came to 15 bases. As DNA, the CDR3 is TGCGCCAGCAGCCGATTACGAGGGACGGAGCAGTACTTC. Its protein is CASSRLRGTEQYF.

This sequence joins TRBV11-2 and TRBJ2-2; no clear D. There are 17 residues in the CDR3. CDR1 SGHAT and CDR2 FQNNGV come from the germline V gene. V shed 3 bases and J shed 1 base, with 15 bases lying between them. The CDR3 sequence: CASSFLPGQVNTGELFF. CDR3 DNA sequence: TGTGCCAGCAGCTTCCTCCCCGGCCAGGTGAACACCGGGGAGCTGTTTTTT.

The chain is built from TRBV5-1 and TRBJ2-1; 8 positions match TRBD2. The CDR3 loop spans 14 amino acids. J was trimmed by 8 bases and V by 7 bases; bases with no gene match: 11. The germline gives CDR1 SGHRS, CDR2 YFSETQ. CDR3 sequence: CASSRGGPVDEQFF. CDR3 in DNA: TGCGCCAGCTCCCGGGGGGGACCGGTCGATGAGCAGTTCTTC.

The rearrangement links TRBV27 to TRBJ2-5; a weak D match, TRBD1 (5 bases). CDR1 and CDR2 from the germline V gene are MNHEY and SMNVEV (reference sequence). The length of the CDR3 is 13 residues. Trimming removed 4 bases at V and 4 bases at J, with 10 bases between. The CDR3 region has the DNA TGTGCCAGCAGTTCAGGGTGGGGAGAGACCCAGTACTTC. Translating gives CASSSGWGETQYF.

The chain links TRBV20-1 to TRBJ2-1; D perhaps matches TRBD1 (6 bases). The germline V gene encodes CDR1 DFQATT and CDR2 SNEGSKA (reference sequence). V lost 0 bases and J 6 bases, leaving 18 bases between the germline ends. This CDR3 has 16 amino acids. CDR3 in DNA: TGCAGTGCTAGAGATCCATCTCGGACAGCGACCAATGAGCAGTTCTTC. Translation: CSARDPSRTATNEQFF.

This clonotype was counted many times. This sequence joins TRBV4-2 and TRBJ2-1; D may match TRBD1 or TRBD2 (6 bases each). The CDR3 consists of 15 residues. V was cut by 1 base and J by 5 bases, with 12 bases left in between. Germline V CDR1 and CDR2: LGHNA, YNFKEQ. The DNA of the CDR3 is TGTGCCAGCAGCCAAGTGGCGGGACAAAACAATGAGCAGTTCTTC. It yields the protein CASSQVAGQNNEQFF.

This clonotype was picked up many times. The rearrangement uses TRBV7-9 and TRBJ2-7; 10 nucleotides agree with TRBD1. Germline CDR1 reads SEHNR; CDR2 reads FQNEAQ (reference sequence). J gave up 5 bases and V 1 base, and 2 bases lay outside the gene matches. There are 14 residues in the CDR3. Here the CDR3 DNA reads TGTGCCAGCAGCTTAGGACAGGGGGCGCACGAGCAGTACTTC. It yields the protein CASSLGQGAHEQYF.

This chain's CDR3 is CASSLSSGQGFSYEQYF. In DNA, the CDR3 is TGTGCCAGCAGTTTAAGTAGCGGACAGGGCTTCTCCTACGAGCAGTACTTC. The chain couples TRBV27 to TRBJ2-7, with 8 bases lining up with TRBD1. Trimming cost V 2 bases and J 0 bases; bases outside gene matches: 9. Germline V gene lookup returns CDR1 MNHEY and CDR2 SMNVEV (reference sequence). CDR3 size: 17 residues.

This clonotype has more than one count but fewer than ten. V is TRBV20-1 and J is TRBJ2-7; weak D call: TRBD2 (5 bases). Germline V gives CDR1 DFQATT, CDR2 SNEGSKA (reference sequence). There are 14 residues in the CDR3. V was pared by 4 bases and J by 4 bases, with 17 bases between. The CDR3 sequence is CSAKIGLATYEQYF. DNA for the CDR3: TGCAGTGCTAAGATAGGCCTAGCTACGTACGAGCAGTACTTC.

This clonotype was counted at least ten times. The chain recombines TRBV7-9 with TRBJ2-3; 8 nucleotides align to TRBD2. The CDR3 length is 17 residues. Trimming took 5 bases from V and 1 from J; bases not matched to a gene: 11. Germline V gene lookup returns CDR1 SEHNR and CDR2 FQNEAQ (reference sequence). The CDR3 sequence is CASSQGQAGDRTDTQYF. The CDR3 DNA reads as TGTGCCAGCAGCCAGGGACAAGCGGGAGACCGCACAGATACGCAGTATTTT.

The V call is TRBV12-3 or TRBV12-4, the J call TRBJ2-2; no clear D. The CDR3 spans 13 residues. The V gene lost 3 bases and the J gene lost 6 bases, with 8 bases spanning the gap. The CDR3 reads CASSLRISGELFF. DNA for the CDR3: TGTGCCAGCAGTTTGCGCATTTCCGGGGAGCTGTTTTTT.

Many counts were recorded for this clonotype. This chain links TRBV7-3 with TRBJ2-3; D gene unclear. The germline V and J ends were trimmed by 1 base and 8 bases, with 13 bases remaining between them. CDR1 SGHTA and CDR2 FQGTGA come from the germline V gene. This CDR3 contains 14 residues. The CDR3 spells CASSLNPELGTQYF. The CDR3 coding sequence is TGTGCCAGCAGCTTAAACCCCGAGCTGGGTACGCAGTATTTT.